This TCR beta chain emerged from a study of T cell repertoires in aging, cancer and after chemotherapy. Study-level background: Donors were grouped into six age bands spanning 30 or younger through 70 or older.

A mixed TRB-A/B primer pool amplified rearranged TRB by multiplex touch-down PCR. A single record per CDR3 protein comes from TCRdb applying MiXCR to the multiplex PCR reads. In the table there are several thousand distinct CDR3 sequences, roughly a quarter of which are singletons. The template was genomic DNA from peripheral blood, not RNA. Germline CDR1 SGDLS, CDR2 YYNGEE. The CDR3 totals 14 residues. The V end was cut by 3 bases, the J end by 3 bases, with 12 bases between. Of note for this clonotype: Its antigen is not identified.

The study, taken as a whole, reports: In healthy donors, age-related TCR diversity loss mainly reflected lost richness. Compared with age-matched healthy donors, untreated hematological or solid cancer patients showed higher blood TCR clonality.

This sequence originates from a human donor in good health. The sequenced material came from blood. This chain uses TRBV9 with TRBJ1-1; perhaps TRBD1 as D (6 bases). The CDR3 reads CASSAGGGDTEAFF. CDR3 bases: TGTGCCAGCAGCGCTGGAGGGGGGGACACTGAAGCTTTCTTT.